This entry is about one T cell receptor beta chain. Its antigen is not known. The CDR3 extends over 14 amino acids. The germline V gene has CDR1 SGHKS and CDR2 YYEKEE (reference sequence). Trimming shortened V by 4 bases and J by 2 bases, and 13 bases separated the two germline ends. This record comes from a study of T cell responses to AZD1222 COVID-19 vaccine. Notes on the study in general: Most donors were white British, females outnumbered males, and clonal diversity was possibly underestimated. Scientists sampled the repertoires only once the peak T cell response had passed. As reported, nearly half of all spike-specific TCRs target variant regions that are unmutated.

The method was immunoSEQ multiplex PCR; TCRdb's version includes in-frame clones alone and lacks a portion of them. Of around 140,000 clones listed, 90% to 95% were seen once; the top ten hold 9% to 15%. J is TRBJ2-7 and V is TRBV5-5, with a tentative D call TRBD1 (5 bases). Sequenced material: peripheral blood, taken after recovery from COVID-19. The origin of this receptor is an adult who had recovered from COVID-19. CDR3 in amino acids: CASSLRTLAYEQYF. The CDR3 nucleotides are TGTGCCAGCAGCCTACGGACATTGGCCTACGAGCAGTACTTC.